A single sample is the source of the 13 T cell receptor beta chains below, sequenced in a study of blood T cell repertoires in COVID-19. TCRdb's copy holds only in-frame clones and misses some; the assay was immunoSEQ multiplex PCR. The sample shows some 130,000 clones, more than 70% of them seen only once. The sequencing input was peripheral blood. The source is a woman in her twenties or thirties who had recovered from COVID-19.

The CDR3 DNA follows: TGTGCCAGCAGCGTCCCACTAGAGGGTGAGCAGTTCTTC. It encodes CASSVPLEGEQFF. The genes are TRBV9 and TRBJ2-1, with D possibly TRBD2 on 5 matching bases. With 2 bases removed from V and 9 bases from J, the gap between germline ends came to 12 bases. The germline V gene has CDR1 SGDLS and CDR2 YYNGEE. The CDR3 consists of 13 residues.

A single count supports this clone. The V gene is TRBV19, the J gene TRBJ2-1, with D perhaps TRBD2 (6 bases). CDR1 and CDR2 (germline): LNHDA, SQIVND (reference sequence). V shed 4 bases and J shed 5 bases, with 12 bases lying between them. The CDR3 sequence is 14 residues long. CDR3 in DNA: TGTGCCAGTAGTAGGGCTAGCGCCCACAATGAGCAGTTCTTC. It specifies CASSRASAHNEQFF.

The chain employs TRBV6-5 and TRBJ1-1; possibly TRBD1 for D (6 bases). The V end was cut by 4 bases, the J end by 4 bases, with 13 bases between. CDR3 length: 14 amino acids. CDR1 is MNHEY, CDR2 SVGAGI, per germline. CDR3 in DNA: TGTGCCAGCAGTTCAGGGGTCTGGGGCACTGAAGCTTTCTTT. Translated, it gives CASSSGVWGTEAFF.

V usage is TRBV2 and J usage is TRBJ2-2; 10 bases are a match to TRBD1. With 6 bases clipped from V and 0 bases from J, the junction kept 4 bases outside the gene matches. The germline CDR1 and CDR2 sequences are SNHLY and FYNNEI. The CDR3 covers 16 residues. CDR3 coding DNA: TGTGCCAGCAGCCGAGGACAGGGGGCGAACACCGGGGAGCTGTTTTTT. This codes for CASSRGQGANTGELFF.

The chain couples TRBV30 to TRBJ2-1; TRBD1 matches at 9 bases. The germline V gene has CDR1 GTSNPN and CDR2 SVGIG (reference sequence). The CDR3 spans 18 residues. V was pared by 6 bases and J by 4 bases, with 19 bases of the junction left unmatched. In DNA, the CDR3 is TGTGCCTGCCAGGCGGGGACAGGGAGTTCGAATATTTACAATGAGCAGTTCTTC. Protein sequence: CACQAGTGSSNIYNEQFF.

The chain carries TRBV18 and TRBJ2-3; tentative D call: TRBD1 (6 bases). V shed 4 bases and J shed 6 bases, with 17 bases lying between them. This CDR3 spans 15 amino acids. Germline CDR1 KGHSH, CDR2 LQKENI. CDR3 loop: CASSLMAGVSDTQYF. As DNA, the CDR3 is TGTGCCAGCTCACTGATGGCAGGGGTCTCCGATACGCAGTATTTT.

The gene calls are TRBV7-8 and TRBJ2-2; no reliable D call. Trimming removed 5 bases at V and 5 bases at J, with 6 bases between. The CDR3 loop spans 12 amino acids. Germline V gene sequence: CDR1 SGHVS, CDR2 FQNEAQ. CDR3 residues: CASSPRTGELFF. The CDR3 DNA reads as TGTGCCAGCAGCCCCCGGACCGGGGAGCTGTTTTTT.

The V gene is TRBV6-2 or TRBV6-3, the J gene TRBJ2-3, with 7 bases identical to TRBD2. Trimming took 6 bases from V and 4 from J; bases not matched to a gene: 7. Germline CDR1 is MNHEY and CDR2 is SVGEGT. The CDR3 covers 14 residues. The DNA for the CDR3 is TGTGCCAGCAGCTCTGGACTAGTTTCAGATACGCAGTATTTT. Protein product: CASSSGLVSDTQYF.

The chain has TRBV11-2 and TRBJ2-5, with D uncertain. V dropped 3 bases and J dropped 4 bases, with 9 bases sitting between them. CDR1 and CDR2 (germline): SGHAT, FQNNGV. The CDR3 has 13 residues. CDR3 residues: CASSLNSRETQYF. CDR3 DNA: TGTGCCAGCAGCTTGAATAGCCGAGAGACCCAGTACTTC.

The V gene is TRBV4-2, the J gene TRBJ1-5; possible D gene TRBD1, 6 bases. The V end lost 1 base, the J end lost 11 bases, and 12 bases lay between the germline ends. This CDR3 contains 13 residues. CDR1 is LGHNA, CDR2 YNFKEQ, per germline. CDR3 coding DNA: TGTGCCAGCAGCCAAGGATTTGAGGGGGCCCAGCATTTT. Translation: CASSQGFEGAQHF.

The rearrangement links TRBV7-9 to TRBJ2-2; no reliable D call. Germline CDR1 SEHNR, CDR2 FQNEAQ (reference sequence). Trimming stripped 2 bases from V and 0 bases from J, with 10 bases between. The CDR3 is 16 amino acids. CDR3 sequence reads: CASSLSLPANTGELFF. The DNA of the CDR3 is TGTGCCAGCAGCTTATCGCTACCCGCGAACACCGGGGAGCTGTTTTTT. Complete variable domain (other parts from reference TRBV7-9 and TRBJ2-2): DTGVSQNPRHKITKRGQNVTFRCDPISEHNRLYWYRQTLGQGPEFLTYFQNEAQLEKSRLLSDRFSAERPKGSFSTLEIQRTEQGDSAMYLCASSLSLPANTGELFFGEGSRLTVL.

CDR3 residues: CAWSVSPGQGSGYTF. CDR3 DNA: TGTGCCTGGAGTGTCTCCCCCGGACAGGGGTCTGGCTACACCTTC. The chain employs TRBV30 and TRBJ1-2; TRBD1 matches 9 bases. The CDR3 has 15 amino acids. The V and J ends lost 0 bases and 7 bases, in that order; junction bases with no gene match: 9. CDR1 GTSNPN and CDR2 SVGIG come from the germline V gene (reference sequence).

This chain connects TRBV9 to TRBJ2-3; unclear D gene. Germline V gene sequence: CDR1 SGDLS, CDR2 YYNGEE. Trimming took 3 bases from V and 0 from J, leaving 5 bases between them. CDR3 length: 13 amino acids. In DNA form, the CDR3 reads TGTGCCAGCAGCGCCAGTAGCACAGATACGCAGTATTTT. Translation: CASSASSTDTQYF.